This TCR beta chain appears in the sequencing data of a study of CD8 T cells in Susac syndrome. A note on this clonotype: Its antigen is undetermined.

Reverse transcription of about 0.5 to 1 ug RNA was performed with random hexamers. A single record per CDR3 protein comes from TCRdb applying MiXCR to the immunoSEQ multiplex PCR reads. The sample has more than 150,000 distinct CDR3 sequences; roughly 94% are singletons. Overall study results and limits: TEMRA cells and active patients showed peak Susac CD8+ clonal expansion.

Sequencing of TCR beta was carried out in blood CD8+ and CD4+ T cells. The origin of this receptor is a human donor with Susac syndrome. The specimen sequenced was CD8+ T cells from PBMCs.

This chain's CDR3 is CASSPPGASYEQYF. In DNA form, the CDR3 reads TGTGCCAGCAGCCCCCCAGGGGCCTCCTACGAGCAGTACTTC. The chain employs TRBV7-9 and TRBJ2-7, with D possibly being TRBD1 (6 bases). Trimming shortened V by 5 bases and J by 0 bases, and 11 bases separated the two germline ends. The germline gives CDR1 SEHNR, CDR2 FQNEAQ (reference sequence). The CDR3 spans 14 residues. Supplemented by reference TRBV7-9 and TRBJ2-7, the full variable domain reads DTGVSQNPRHKITKRGQNVTFRCDPISEHNRLYWYRQTLGQGPEFLTYFQNEAQLEKSRLLSDRFSAERPKGSFSTLEIQRTEQGDSAMYLCASSPPGASYEQYFGPGTRLTVT.